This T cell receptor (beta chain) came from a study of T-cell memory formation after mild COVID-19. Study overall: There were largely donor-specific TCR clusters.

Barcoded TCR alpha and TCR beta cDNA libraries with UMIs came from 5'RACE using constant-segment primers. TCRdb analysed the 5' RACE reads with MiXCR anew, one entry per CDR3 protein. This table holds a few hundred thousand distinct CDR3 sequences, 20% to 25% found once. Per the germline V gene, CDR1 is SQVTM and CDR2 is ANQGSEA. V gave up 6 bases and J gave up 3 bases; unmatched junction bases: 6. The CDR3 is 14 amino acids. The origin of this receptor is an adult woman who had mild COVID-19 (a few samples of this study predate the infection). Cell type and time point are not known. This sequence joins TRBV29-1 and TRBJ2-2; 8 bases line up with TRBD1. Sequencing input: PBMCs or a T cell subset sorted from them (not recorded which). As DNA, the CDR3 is TGCAGCGTGGCCAGGGGGCTTGACACCGGGGAGCTGTTTTTT. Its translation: CSVARGLDTGELFF.